The present T cell receptor (beta chain) was sequenced within a study of beta chain features in type 1 diabetes. Study-wide points: Researchers report that Type 1 diabetes patients had moderately but significantly shorter TCRB CDR3s across all four CD4+ subsets. cDNA sequencing could over-represent cells with high TCR expression.

Every isolated RNA sample was fully reverse transcribed, so sequencing captured expressed TCRB transcripts. TCRdb's table, derived via immunoSEQ multiplex PCR, lists solely in-frame clones and lacks some. The sample records under 150,000 clones, approximately 15% being singletons. From germline, CDR1 is SNHLY and CDR2 FYNNEI. Trimming left V 4 bases short and J 4 bases short, with 5 bases between. This CDR3 is 12 amino acids long. It was via CD45RO/CCR7/CD25/CD127/CD95/CD27 that CD4+ naive, central memory, regulatory and stem cell-like memory cells were sorted. This clone was counted between two and nine times. The target antigen is unknown.

V is TRBV2 and J is TRBJ2-1; D gene unclear. Input material: central memory CD4+ T cells from blood. This TCR was recovered from a man aged 18 to 29 with type 1 diabetes. This chain's CDR3 is CASSAQYNEQFF. The CDR3 DNA follows: TGTGCCAGCAGTGCACAGTACAATGAGCAGTTCTTC.